One and the same sample provided the 24 T cell receptor beta chains below, sequenced in a study of blood T cell repertoires in COVID-19. The protocol was immunoSEQ multiplex PCR, while the TCRdb copy is restricted to in-frame clones and leaves out a portion. The table includes 310,000 or so clones, approximately 86% detected once. Specimen: peripheral blood. These receptors all stem from a woman between 25 and 40 years old who had recovered from COVID-19.

This sequence joins TRBV27 and TRBJ1-5, with unresolved D. There are 14 residues in the CDR3. Germline V gene data show CDR1 as MNHEY and CDR2 as SMNVEV (reference sequence). Trimming stripped 5 bases from V and 3 bases from J, with 11 bases between. Here the CDR3 DNA reads TGTGCCAGCAGTCCGAGAGGGTTCAATCAGCCCCAGCATTTT. It specifies CASSPRGFNQPQHF.

The chain uses TRBV4-2 and TRBJ2-1; the D is unclear. V was cut by 0 bases and J by 9 bases, with 12 bases left in between. Germline assignment: CDR1 LGHNA and CDR2 YNFKEQ. The length of the CDR3 is 14 residues. CDR3 DNA: TGTGCCAGCAGCCAAGAAGCGCCCCCTTCTGAGCAGTTCTTC. Translation gives CASSQEAPPSEQFF.

The chain joins TRBV27 to TRBJ1-5, with 7 bases identical to TRBD1. Germline V gene lookup returns CDR1 MNHEY and CDR2 SMNVEV (reference sequence). The V and J ends lost 2 bases and 7 bases, in that order; junction bases with no gene match: 2. The CDR3 runs 13 residues. The DNA of the CDR3 is TGTGCCAGCAGTTTACAAGGGGGCCAGCCCCAGCATTTT. Translated: CASSLQGGQPQHF.

This clone was detected once. This sequence joins TRBV6-1 and TRBJ2-3; the match to TRBD2 covers 7 bases. Germline V CDR1 and CDR2: MNHNS, SASEGT. J was trimmed by 1 base and V by 4 bases; bases with no gene match: 8. The CDR3 length is 16 residues. CDR3 sequence: CASSGFPSGGTDTQYF. The CDR3 nucleotides read TGTGCCAGCAGTGGCTTCCCTAGCGGCGGCACAGATACGCAGTATTTT.

J is TRBJ2-1 and V is TRBV29-1; the match to TRBD2 covers 8 bases. There are 17 residues in the CDR3. CDR1 and CDR2 from the germline V gene are SQVTM and ANQGSEA. J was trimmed by 1 base and V by 5 bases; bases with no gene match: 13. In DNA, the CDR3 is TGCAGCGTTCCAACCGGGACTAGTCGTACGTCCTACAATGAGCAGTTCTTC. Amino acid sequence: CSVPTGTSRTSYNEQFF.

V is TRBV25-1 and J is TRBJ2-1; the match to TRBD2 covers 9 bases. Losses at the gene ends were 3 bases for V and 4 bases for J; bases not matched to a gene: 13. This CDR3 spans 18 amino acids. Per germline, CDR1 MGHDK and CDR2 SYGVNS. CDR3 sequence (DNA): TGTGCCAGCAGTGACGTTTTAGGGCGGGAGGGCCGTTACAATGAGCAGTTCTTC. Amino acid sequence: CASSDVLGREGRYNEQFF.

This chain links TRBV5-4 with TRBJ1-1; TRBD1 agrees at 7 bases. The CDR3 consists of 16 residues. The V and J ends lost 3 bases and 4 bases, in that order; junction bases with no gene match: 12. Germline V lookup: CDR1 SGHNT, CDR2 YYREEE (reference sequence). CDR3 DNA sequence: TGTGCCAGCAGCTCAGGCGAGGGACAGCGAGGCACTGAAGCTTTCTTT. Protein product: CASSSGEGQRGTEAFF.

This chain links TRBV5-1 with TRBJ1-2; 9 positions agree with TRBD1. Germline V lookup: CDR1 SGHRS, CDR2 YFSETQ. The CDR3 consists of 14 residues. V was pared by 7 bases and J by 7 bases, with 11 bases of the junction left unmatched. CDR3 nucleotide sequence: TGCGCCAGCGGACCGGGACAGGGTTCTTTTGGCTACACCTTC. Protein sequence: CASGPGQGSFGYTF.

V gene TRBV10-2 combines with J gene TRBJ2-2; 7 bases are shared with TRBD1. This CDR3 has 14 amino acids. V shed 10 bases and J 1 base; nucleotides not matched to a gene: 6. CDR1 is WSHSY, CDR2 SAAADI, per germline. The CDR3 reads CAILQGKNTGELFF. The CDR3 DNA is TGCGCCATCCTACAGGGGAAGAACACCGGGGAGCTGTTTTTT.

The rearrangement uses TRBV29-1 and TRBJ1-2; D gene ambiguous. This CDR3 is 12 amino acids long. V lost 3 bases and J 4 bases, leaving 9 bases between the germline ends. Looked up from germline, CDR1 is SQVTM and CDR2 is ANQGSEA. CDR3 region: CSVDYRSYGYTF. The CDR3 nucleotides are TGCAGCGTTGATTACAGAAGCTATGGCTACACCTTC.

The chain combines TRBV5-1 with TRBJ2-7, with 8 bases identical to TRBD1. V lost 4 bases and J lost 4; bases outside the gene matches: 10. CDR3 length: 15 amino acids. Germline-derived CDR1 and CDR2 are SGHRS and YFSETQ. The CDR3 loop is CASSVGGTGEYEQYF. The CDR3 nucleotides read TGCGCCAGCAGCGTTGGCGGGACAGGCGAATACGAGCAGTACTTC.

The CDR3 loop is CASSLAGTGVLGTEAFF. CDR3 in DNA: TGCGCCAGCAGCTTGGCCGGGACAGGGGTACTTGGCACTGAAGCTTTCTTT. The V call is TRBV5-1, the J call TRBJ1-1; TRBD1 agrees at 10 bases. The germline V gene encodes CDR1 SGHRS and CDR2 YFSETQ. The CDR3 spans 17 residues. Trimming removed 0 bases from V and 4 bases from J; junction bases left unmatched: 9.

The V call is TRBV5-4, the J call TRBJ2-5; D ambiguous. From germline, CDR1 is SGHNT and CDR2 YYREEE (reference sequence). This CDR3 is built from 12 residues. Between the trimmed V and J ends, which lost 1 base and 5 bases, there was a span of 6 bases. CDR3 residues: CASSLFEETQYF. DNA of the CDR3: TGTGCCAGCAGCTTGTTCGAGGAGACCCAGTACTTC.

The V gene is TRBV28, the J gene TRBJ2-5, with D perhaps TRBD1 (6 bases). Germline CDR1 and CDR2: MDHEN and SYDVKM. The V end lost 6 bases, the J end lost 8 bases, and 13 bases lay between the germline ends. This CDR3 region has 12 residues. CDR3 protein: CASRTGLATQYF. The CDR3 bases are TGTGCCAGCAGGACAGGCCTGGCCACCCAGTACTTC.

V usage is TRBV6-5 and J usage is TRBJ1-1; D gene unclear. CDR1 is MNHEY, CDR2 SVGAGI, per germline. The CDR3 runs to 11 residues. V was shortened by 2 bases and J by 8 bases, with 6 bases between the two germline ends. The CDR3 loop is CASSYGEEAFF. The CDR3 DNA sequence: TGTGCCAGCAGTTACGGGGAGGAAGCTTTCTTT.

V usage is TRBV6-5 and J usage is TRBJ2-1; D perhaps matches TRBD2 (6 bases). Looked up from germline, CDR1 is MNHEY and CDR2 is SVGAGI. Between the trimmed V and J ends, which lost 4 bases and 6 bases, there was a span of 7 bases. The CDR3 contains 12 residues. CDR3 sequence (DNA): TGTGCCAGCAGTTTACTAGCCAATGAGCAGTTCTTC. Residues: CASSLLANEQFF.

The chain joins TRBV23-1 to TRBJ2-2; a possible D gene is TRBD2 (6 bases). Being an ORF, TRBV23-1 has a function that is uncertain. Trimming took off 0 bases at V and 8 bases at J, with 19 bases between the two ends. This CDR3 region has 17 residues. CDR3 loop: CASSQSGGNCSGGELFF. Written as DNA, the CDR3 is TGCGCCAGCAGTCAATCTGGCGGGAATTGCTCGGGGGGGGAGCTGTTTTTT.

The chain employs TRBV24-1 and TRBJ2-2, with D maybe TRBD1 (6 bases). The germline V gene encodes CDR1 KGHDR and CDR2 SFDVKD. With 9 bases removed from V and 3 bases from J, the gap between germline ends came to 13 bases. The CDR3 runs 14 residues. CDR3 bases: TGTGCCACCCGCGGACAGTCGGACACCGGGGAGCTGTTTTTT. It yields the protein CATRGQSDTGELFF.

The chain uses TRBV20-1 and TRBJ2-1, with a tentative D call TRBD2 (6 bases). Germline loops: CDR1 DFQATT, CDR2 SNEGSKA (reference sequence). The ends were cut back, 3 bases at V and 8 bases at J, with 17 bases in the middle. This CDR3 region has 14 residues. CDR3: CSASGMAGYHEQFF. CDR3 DNA: TGCAGTGCTAGTGGAATGGCGGGATACCATGAGCAGTTCTTC.

V and J are TRBV19 and TRBJ1-2; 8 bases match TRBD1. The V gene's germline CDR1 is LNHDA and CDR2 SQIVND (reference sequence). With 4 bases clipped from V and 8 bases from J, the junction kept 12 bases outside the gene matches. The CDR3 length is 15 residues. CDR3 in amino acids: CASSTLQGDLVGYTF. The CDR3 DNA follows: TGTGCCAGTAGTACGCTACAGGGGGACCTAGTGGGCTACACCTTC. Filled out from reference TRBV19 and TRBJ1-2, the complete variable domain reads DGGITQSPKYLFRKEGQNVTLSCEQNLNHDAMYWYRQDPGQGLRLIYYSQIVNDFQKGDIAEGYSVSREKKESFPLTVTSAQKNPTAFYLCASSTLQGDLVGYTFGSGTRLTVV.

The chain joins TRBV4-1 to TRBJ2-1; TRBD2 aligns across 9 bases. V was clipped by 3 bases and J by 9 bases; unmatched bases: 3. The CDR3 is 13 residues long. The germline gives CDR1 MGHRA, CDR2 YSYEKL. CDR3 protein: CASSHLAGVEQFF. In DNA, the CDR3 is TGCGCCAGCAGCCACTTAGCGGGAGTTGAGCAGTTCTTC.

This clone has only one observation. The CDR3 DNA reads TGTGCCACCCGGGGGGACAGGGGGCTGTTTGAGCAGTACTTC. Translating gives CATRGDRGLFEQYF. The chain couples TRBV6-5 to TRBJ2-7, with TRBD1 matching 12 bases. With V trimmed by 10 bases and J by 7 bases, 11 bases remained unmatched. Looked up from germline, CDR1 is MNHEY and CDR2 is SVGAGI. The CDR3 covers 14 residues.

This rearrangement joins TRBV7-2 to TRBJ2-2; 7 nucleotides align to TRBD2. Unmatched junction bases numbered 6, after V lost 6 bases and J lost 2 bases. CDR3 length: 15 residues. From germline, CDR1 is SGHTA and CDR2 FQGNSA. The CDR3 nucleotides read TGTGCCAGCAGGCCGGGACTAACTAACACCGGGGAGCTGTTTTTT. It codes for CASRPGLTNTGELFF. The full variable domain, rest sourced from reference TRBV7-2 and TRBJ2-2, is GAGVSQSPSNKVTEKGKDVELRCDPISGHTALYWYRQSLGQGLEFLIYFQGNSAPDKSGLPSDRFSAERTGGSVSTLTIQRTQQEDSAVYLCASRPGLTNTGELFFGEGSRLTVL.

The chain uses TRBV10-3 and TRBJ1-2; 11 positions match TRBD1. Germline V gene lookup returns CDR1 ENHRY and CDR2 SYGVKD. Germline trimming cut 3 bases from V and 8 bases from J; bases unmatched to any gene: 5. The CDR3 runs 14 residues. As DNA, the CDR3 is TGTGCCATCAGTGAAGGGACAGGGGGATCGGGCTACACCTTC. Translating it yields CAISEGTGGSGYTF.